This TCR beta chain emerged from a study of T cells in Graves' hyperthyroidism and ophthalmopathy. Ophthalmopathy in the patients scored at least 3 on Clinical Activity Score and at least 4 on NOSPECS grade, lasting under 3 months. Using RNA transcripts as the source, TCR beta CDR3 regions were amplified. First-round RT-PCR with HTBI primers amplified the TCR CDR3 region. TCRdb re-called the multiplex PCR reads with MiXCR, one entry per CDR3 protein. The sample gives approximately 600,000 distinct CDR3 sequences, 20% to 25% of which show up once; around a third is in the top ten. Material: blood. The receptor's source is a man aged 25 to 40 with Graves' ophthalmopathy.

CDR3 DNA sequence: TGTGCCAGCAGCTTGGCGGTCACCAAAGAGACCCAGTACTTC. Its protein is CASSLAVTKETQYF. This chain joins TRBV5-6 and TRBJ2-5; no clear D. The CDR3 spans 14 residues. V was clipped by 0 bases and J by 3 bases, with 9 bases between them. Germline V lookup: CDR1 SGHDT, CDR2 YYEEEE. Full variable domain (missing parts from reference TRBV5-6 and TRBJ2-5): DAGVTQSPTHLIKTRGQQVTLRCSPKSGHDTVSWYQQALGQGPQFIFQYYEEEERQRGNFPDRFSGHQFPNYSSELNVNALLLGDSALYLCASSLAVTKETQYFGPGTRLLVL.